One and the same sample provided the 20 T cell receptor beta chains below, sequenced in a study of OX40 agonist ivuxolimab in advanced cancers. Data came from immunoSEQ multiplex PCR; TCRdb stores just in-frame clones and leaves some out. Among roughly 66,000 clones, approximately 80% were seen once, and the ten largest hold 1% to 1.5%. Sequencing used CD4+ or CD8+ T cells sorted from blood, obtained in a trial of the OX40 agonist ivuxolimab. These TCRs come from an adult with an advanced solid tumor such as melanoma, head and neck, liver or kidney cancer.

The V and J genes are TRBV2 and TRBJ2-1; 10 bases map to TRBD1. V gave up 6 bases and J gave up 3 bases; unmatched junction bases: 5. Germline lookup yields CDR1 SNHLY and CDR2 FYNNEI. The CDR3 loop spans 15 amino acids. The CDR3 DNA reads as TGTGCCAGCAGACTCGGACAGGGGGACTACAATGAGCAGTTCTTC. Protein product: CASRLGQGDYNEQFF.

The gene calls are TRBV2 and TRBJ2-7; 12 bases are a match to TRBD2. J lost 4 bases, V lost 6 bases, and 4 bases had no gene match. Germline V gene sequence: CDR1 SNHLY, CDR2 FYNNEI. There are 14 residues in the CDR3. As DNA, the CDR3 is TGTGCCAGCAGACCTAGCGGGGGGGATTACGAGCAGTACTTC. The encoded protein is CASRPSGGDYEQYF.

The chain carries TRBV6-6 and TRBJ1-3; D is ambiguous. This CDR3 comprises 13 residues. CDR1 and CDR2 (germline): MNHNY, SVGAGI (reference sequence). V lost 5 bases, J lost 7 bases, and 12 bases lay in between. The CDR3 region is CASSTPLQNTIYF. The CDR3 DNA sequence: TGTGCCAGCAGTACCCCTTTGCAGAACACCATATATTTT.

The chain links TRBV5-1 to TRBJ1-2, with 9 bases lining up with TRBD1. The V and J ends lost 3 bases and 4 bases, in that order; junction bases with no gene match: 4. This CDR3 has 14 amino acids. Germline V gene sequence: CDR1 SGHRS, CDR2 YFSETQ. CDR3: CASSSRDRAYGYTF. In DNA, the CDR3 is TGCGCCAGCAGCTCCCGGGACAGGGCCTATGGCTACACCTTC.

The J gene is TRBJ2-3, the V gene TRBV6-4, with D tentatively TRBD2 (6 bases). V lost 3 bases and J 2 bases, leaving 12 bases between the germline ends. The germline gives CDR1 MRHNA, CDR2 SNTAGT. The CDR3 extends over 15 amino acids. CDR3 residues: CASSESSVSTDTQYF. CDR3 bases: TGTGCCAGCAGTGAATCTAGCGTTTCCACAGATACGCAGTATTTT.

The chain joins TRBV6-1 to TRBJ1-5; D not certain. The germline V and J ends were trimmed by 3 bases and 0 bases, with 6 bases remaining between them. Germline CDR1 is MNHNS and CDR2 is SASEGT. The CDR3 runs 14 residues. DNA of the CDR3: TGTGCCAGCAGTGAGATAGGTAGCAATCAGCCCCAGCATTTT. This sequence encodes CASSEIGSNQPQHF.

The chain uses TRBV5-4 and TRBJ2-1; 11 bases agree with TRBD1. The CDR3 has 16 amino acids. Per the germline V gene, CDR1 is SGHNT and CDR2 is YYREEE (reference sequence). J lost 9 bases, V lost 5 bases, and 13 bases had no gene match. CDR3 sequence (DNA): TGTGCCAGCAGGTCGCCCCCGGGACAGGGGGGAGTTGAGCAGTTCTTC. Translated: CASRSPPGQGGVEQFF.

The rearrangement uses TRBV7-6 and TRBJ1-4; 10 bases fit TRBD1. The ends lost 3 bases at V and 7 bases at J; junction bases unmatched: 2. Germline CDR1 and CDR2: SGHVS and FNYEAQ. The CDR3 is made up of 14 amino acids. This CDR3 reads CASSFRDRGEKLFF. The CDR3 DNA sequence: TGTGCCAGCAGCTTCCGGGACAGGGGTGAAAAACTGTTTTTT.

The sample holds one count of this clone. This chain connects TRBV5-6 to TRBJ1-1, with D unresolved. CDR1 and CDR2 from the germline V gene are SGHDT and YYEEEE. Trimming shortened V by 7 bases and J by 1 base, and 8 bases separated the two germline ends. CDR3 length: 12 amino acids. The CDR3 nucleotides read TGTGCCAGCCGGGGTGGGAACACTGAAGCTTTCTTT. This codes for CASRGGNTEAFF.

The CDR3 region has the DNA TGTGCCAGCAGCTCCGAAGGGTCGTATGGCTACACCTTC. The encoded protein is CASSSEGSYGYTF. The chain is built from TRBV5-4 and TRBJ1-2; D is undetermined. V lost 3 bases to trimming and J lost 5 bases, with 11 bases between them. Germline-derived CDR1 and CDR2 are SGHNT and YYREEE (reference sequence). The CDR3 length is 13 residues.

The rearrangement links TRBV7-9 to TRBJ1-6; maybe TRBD1 (6 bases). The CDR3 sequence is 15 residues long. From germline, CDR1 is SEHNR and CDR2 FQNEAQ (reference sequence). V shed 3 bases and J shed 11 bases, with 17 bases lying between them. The CDR3 region has the DNA TGTGCCAGCAGCTTGCGACAGGCCGCCCAGGCACCCCTCCACTTT. It encodes CASSLRQAAQAPLHF.

CDR3 sequence reads: CASSLDRGLDEQFF. CDR3 coding DNA: TGTGCCAGCAGCTTGGACAGGGGTCTCGATGAGCAGTTCTTC. V gene TRBV7-9 combines with J gene TRBJ2-1; 9 bases are a match to TRBD1. Germline assignment: CDR1 SEHNR and CDR2 FQNEAQ (reference sequence). V lost 3 bases to trimming and J lost 8 bases; unmatched junction nucleotides: 5. This CDR3 spans 14 amino acids.

This clone is medium-sized in the sample. This sample includes further DNA sequences coding for the same CDR3. The chain links TRBV4-1 to TRBJ1-1, with 7 nucleotides matching TRBD1. The germline CDR1 and CDR2 sequences are MGHRA and YSYEKL. This CDR3 contains 15 residues. The V and J ends lost 0 bases and 0 bases, in that order; junction bases with no gene match: 1. The CDR3 protein is CASSQEGTVNTEAFF. The CDR3, as DNA: TGCGCCAGCAGCCAAGAGGGGACAGTGAACACTGAAGCTTTCTTT.

The CDR3 nucleotides read TGTGCCAGCAGTTTAAAAACCGGGGGGCTCTCACCCCTCCACTTT. Translated: CASSLKTGGLSPLHF. This chain uses TRBV27 with TRBJ1-6; the D gene is possibly TRBD1 (6 bases). The CDR3 runs to 15 residues. The germline V gene encodes CDR1 MNHEY and CDR2 SMNVEV (reference sequence). Trimming left V 2 bases short and J 10 bases short, with 15 bases between.

The sample holds a few counts of this clone. V is TRBV5-1 and J is TRBJ1-2; 8 positions agree with TRBD1. The CDR3 has 17 amino acids. Trimming removed 0 bases from V and 8 bases from J; junction bases left unmatched: 15. Germline V gene sequence: CDR1 SGHRS, CDR2 YFSETQ. This CDR3 reads CASSLEAGTGVPLGYTF. The CDR3 region has the DNA TGCGCCAGCAGCTTGGAAGCCGGGACAGGTGTGCCCCTAGGCTACACCTTC.

This chain uses TRBV6-6 with TRBJ2-3; no clear D gene. The CDR3 totals 12 residues. The germline V gene encodes CDR1 MNHNY and CDR2 SVGAGI (reference sequence). Trimming took 5 bases from V and 0 from J, leaving 3 bases between them. CDR3 sequence: CASSGSTDTQYF. In nucleotides, the CDR3 is TGTGCCAGCAGTGGTAGCACAGATACGCAGTATTTT.

The V call is TRBV2, the J call TRBJ1-2; perhaps TRBD1 as D (5 bases). Trimming removed 9 bases from V and 7 bases from J, with 15 bases in between. CDR1 is SNHLY and CDR2 is FYNNEI in the germline V gene. The CDR3 runs 12 residues. CDR3 bases: TGTGCCAGGTCGGGACGTACCTCTGGCTACACCTTC. Its protein product is CARSGRTSGYTF.

This clone came up a few times. V and J are TRBV19 and TRBJ1-1; no clear D gene. This CDR3 contains 13 residues. CDR1 LNHDA and CDR2 SQIVND come from the germline V gene (reference sequence). Trimming removed 6 bases at V and 3 bases at J, with 11 bases between. For the CDR3, the DNA is TGTGCCAGTAGCCAGCGCATCTACACTGAAGCTTTCTTT. Amino acids: CASSQRIYTEAFF.

This clone was observed a handful of times. The rearrangement joins TRBV5-1 to TRBJ2-2, with TRBD1 matching 7 bases. The CDR3 runs to 15 residues. J gave up 1 base and V 2 bases, and 2 bases lay outside the gene matches. Looked up from germline, CDR1 is SGHRS and CDR2 is YFSETQ. In nucleotides, the CDR3 is TGCGCCAGCAGCTTTCGGACAGGGAACACCGGGGAGCTGTTTTTT. This translates into CASSFRTGNTGELFF.

The rearrangement uses TRBV5-1 and TRBJ2-2; D unclear. Germline V CDR1 and CDR2: SGHRS, YFSETQ. Trimming shortened V by 5 bases and J by 4 bases, and 24 bases separated the two germline ends. CDR3 length: 18 amino acids. Here the CDR3 reads CASSKGFWLFNSTGELFF. In nucleotides, the CDR3 is TGCGCCAGCAGTAAGGGATTCTGGCTTTTCAATTCCACCGGGGAGCTGTTTTTT.